These T cell receptor beta chains were read from a single sample in a study of PD-L1 blockade in urothelial cancer. Measured with immunoSEQ multiplex PCR; TCRdb has only the in-frame clones, and not every one. The table includes some 84,000 clones, about 90% detected once. The sample here was PBMCs, taken around atezolizumab (anti-PD-L1) treatment. The origin of the receptors is a woman in her 70s with urothelial cancer. The CDR3 runs from the conserved cysteine through the conserved F or W. The order of the fields is D gene, J gene, clone size, V gene, CDR3 DNA, CDR3 protein. The D gene is left open where the match is weak. Only part of the rows carry a size: once, few, many, or a class if the clone is expanded.

d_gene: TRBD1; j_gene: TRBJ1-6; abundance: -; v_gene: TRBV6-1; CDR3nt: TGTGCCAGCAAATGGACAGGGGAGGCTTCACCCCTCCACTTT; CDR3aa: CASKWTGEASPLHF
d_gene: TRBD2; j_gene: TRBJ2-7; abundance: -; v_gene: TRBV7-8; CDR3nt: TGTGCCAGCAGCTTGATAGCGGGAGGCGTGTACGAGCAGTACTTC; CDR3aa: CASSLIAGGVYEQYF
d_gene: TRBD1; j_gene: TRBJ1-2; abundance: -; v_gene: TRBV7-8; CDR3nt: TGTGCCAGCAGCTCGGGACAGCCTAACTATGGCTACACCTTC; CDR3aa: CASSSGQPNYGYTF
d_gene: TRBD1; j_gene: TRBJ1-1; abundance: -; v_gene: TRBV5-1; CDR3nt: TGCGCCAGCAGCGGCCGGGACAGGAGGGGCATGAACACTGAAGCTTTCTTT; CDR3aa: CASSGRDRRGMNTEAFF
d_gene: TRBD1; j_gene: TRBJ1-4; abundance: few; v_gene: TRBV28; CDR3nt: TGTGCCAGCAGTATCAGCGACAGGGTGTTTTTT; CDR3aa: CASSISDRVFF
d_gene: -; j_gene: TRBJ2-6; abundance: many; v_gene: TRBV7-2; CDR3nt: TGTGCCAGCAGTTCAGGGGCTACTGGGGCCAACGTCCTGACTTTC; CDR3aa: CASSSGATGANVLTF
d_gene: -; j_gene: TRBJ2-5; abundance: -; v_gene: TRBV18; CDR3nt: TGTGCCAGCTCACAGATAGGACAGCAAGAGACCCAGTACTTC; CDR3aa: CASSQIGQQETQYF
d_gene: TRBD2; j_gene: TRBJ2-7; abundance: -; v_gene: TRBV2; CDR3nt: TGTGCCAGCAGCGCCTGGGAGGCTAGCGGGAGAAGAGAGGAGCAGTACTTC; CDR3aa: CASSAWEASGRREEQYF
d_gene: TRBD2; j_gene: TRBJ2-7; abundance: -; v_gene: TRBV10-2; CDR3nt: TGCGCCAGCCGCCTAGCGGGTCTGACCTACGAGCAGTACTTC; CDR3aa: CASRLAGLTYEQYF
d_gene: TRBD2; j_gene: TRBJ2-1; abundance: -; v_gene: TRBV6-1; CDR3nt: TGTGCCAGCAGTGAAGCGCGTCTAGCGGGAGTCTTTTCTAATGAGCAGTTCTTC; CDR3aa: CASSEARLAGVFSNEQFF
d_gene: TRBD1; j_gene: TRBJ1-1; abundance: -; v_gene: TRBV5-1; CDR3nt: TGCGCCAGCAGCGAGAGGACAGGGAGGACTGAAGCTTTCTTT; CDR3aa: CASSERTGRTEAFF
d_gene: TRBD1; j_gene: TRBJ2-2; abundance: -; v_gene: TRBV6-5; CDR3nt: TGTGCCAGCAGTTACATGCAGGGGGTGGCCACCGGGGAGCTGTTTTTT; CDR3aa: CASSYMQGVATGELFF
d_gene: -; j_gene: TRBJ2-7; abundance: -; v_gene: TRBV12-5; CDR3nt: TGTGCTAGTGCCCTAGGCTCCTACGAGCAGTACTTC; CDR3aa: CASALGSYEQYF
d_gene: -; j_gene: TRBJ2-3; abundance: -; v_gene: TRBV7-3; CDR3nt: TGTGCCAGCAGCTTAGATGCGGTCGGACTTTACACAGATACGCAGTATTTT; CDR3aa: CASSLDAVGLYTDTQYF
d_gene: -; j_gene: TRBJ2-5; abundance: -; v_gene: TRBV12-5; CDR3nt: TGTGCTAGTGGTTTGCGTCCCCGGACAGCTACGCACCAAGAGACCCAGTACTTC; CDR3aa: CASGLRPRTATHQETQYF
d_gene: TRBD2; j_gene: TRBJ2-1; abundance: -; v_gene: TRBV10-3; CDR3nt: TGTGCCATCAGGAAGCGGGACCCCTACAATGAGCAGTTCTTC; CDR3aa: CAIRKRDPYNEQFF
d_gene: TRBD2; j_gene: TRBJ2-1; abundance: -; v_gene: TRBV9; CDR3nt: TGTGCCAGCAGCGTAGGGGGACTAGCGGGGGGTAAGCAGTTCTTC; CDR3aa: CASSVGGLAGGKQFF
d_gene: -; j_gene: TRBJ1-3; abundance: -; v_gene: TRBV18; CDR3nt: TGTGCCAGCTCACCACCTTTCGGGGGCTCTGGAAACACCATATATTTT; CDR3aa: CASSPPFGGSGNTIYF
d_gene: TRBD2; j_gene: TRBJ2-1; abundance: -; v_gene: TRBV30; CDR3nt: TGTGCCTGGGGGGGACTAGCGGTGTGGGATGAGCAGTTCTTC; CDR3aa: CAWGGLAVWDEQFF
d_gene: -; j_gene: TRBJ2-2; abundance: -; v_gene: TRBV2; CDR3nt: TGTGCCAGCAGTGTGCAGACAGGATGGGGTGCCGGGGAGCTGTTTTTT; CDR3aa: CASSVQTGWGAGELFF
d_gene: TRBD1; j_gene: TRBJ2-7; abundance: -; v_gene: TRBV28; CDR3nt: TGTGCCAGCAGACCTGGGGACAGGAGACCCTACGAGCAGTACTTC; CDR3aa: CASRPGDRRPYEQYF
d_gene: TRBD1; j_gene: TRBJ1-1; abundance: -; v_gene: TRBV30; CDR3nt: TGTGCCTGGGCGGGACAGGGCGGAGAAGCTTTCTTT; CDR3aa: CAWAGQGGEAFF
d_gene: TRBD2; j_gene: TRBJ2-1; abundance: -; v_gene: TRBV10-1; CDR3nt: TGCGCCAGCAGTCTAGCGGGAGGGCCGGGTAACAATGAGCAGTTCTTC; CDR3aa: CASSLAGGPGNNEQFF
d_gene: TRBD1; j_gene: TRBJ1-1; abundance: -; v_gene: TRBV9; CDR3nt: TGTGCCAGCAGCGTAGGGACAGGCTCGAACACTGAAGCTTTCTTT; CDR3aa: CASSVGTGSNTEAFF
d_gene: TRBD2; j_gene: TRBJ2-5; abundance: -; v_gene: TRBV6-1; CDR3nt: TGTGCCAGCAACCAGTGGGTCGGGAGGGAAGAGACCCAGTACTTC; CDR3aa: CASNQWVGREETQYF
d_gene: TRBD1; j_gene: TRBJ2-7; abundance: -; v_gene: TRBV19; CDR3nt: TGTGCCAGTAGTACCGGGACAGGGACCTACGAGCAGTACTTC; CDR3aa: CASSTGTGTYEQYF
d_gene: TRBD1; j_gene: TRBJ1-2; abundance: -; v_gene: TRBV10-3; CDR3nt: TGTGCCATCAGTGATAGCCCTGACAGGGGTGAAGGCTACACCTTC; CDR3aa: CAISDSPDRGEGYTF
d_gene: -; j_gene: TRBJ1-2; abundance: -; v_gene: TRBV11-2; CDR3nt: TGTGCCAGCAGCGCCAGACATGGGGCCACCTATGGCTACACCTTC; CDR3aa: CASSARHGATYGYTF
d_gene: -; j_gene: TRBJ1-5; abundance: once; v_gene: TRBV6-5; CDR3nt: TGTGCCAGCAGAGGGACATCGGATCAGCCCCAGCATTTT; CDR3aa: CASRGTSDQPQHF
d_gene: -; j_gene: TRBJ2-7; abundance: -; v_gene: TRBV5-1; CDR3nt: TGCGCCAGCAGCTCGGCCGGAGATCCCTACGAGCAGTACTTC; CDR3aa: CASSSAGDPYEQYF
d_gene: -; j_gene: TRBJ1-6; abundance: -; v_gene: TRBV4-1; CDR3nt: TGCGCCAGCAGCACAGAAAGGGGCAATTCACCCCTCCACTTT; CDR3aa: CASSTERGNSPLHF
d_gene: -; j_gene: TRBJ1-2; abundance: -; v_gene: TRBV11-2; CDR3nt: TGTGCCAGCAGCCCCCACCGGTTGTCGAACTATGGCTACACCTTC; CDR3aa: CASSPHRLSNYGYTF
d_gene: -; j_gene: TRBJ2-1; abundance: once; v_gene: TRBV6-4; CDR3nt: TGTGCCAGCAGTGACGGCTCAAGCTCCTACAATGAGCAGTTCTTC; CDR3aa: CASSDGSSSYNEQFF
d_gene: TRBD2; j_gene: TRBJ2-1; abundance: -; v_gene: TRBV9; CDR3nt: TGTGCCAGCAGTGAGGGGAGCGGGGGGGCCTACAATGAGCAGTTCTTC; CDR3aa: CASSEGSGGAYNEQFF
d_gene: -; j_gene: TRBJ1-6; abundance: -; v_gene: TRBV19; CDR3nt: TGTGCCAGTAGTATAGGGAGGAGCTCCTATAATTCACCCCTCCACTTT; CDR3aa: CASSIGRSSYNSPLHF
d_gene: -; j_gene: TRBJ1-1; abundance: -; v_gene: TRBV5-1; CDR3nt: TGCGCCAGCAGCTTGGCCACAGGGCTAAACACTGAAGCTTTCTTT; CDR3aa: CASSLATGLNTEAFF
d_gene: -; j_gene: TRBJ2-5; abundance: -; v_gene: TRBV7-7; CDR3nt: TGTGCCAGCAGCTTAGGAGGTCTGTCGGGGGAGACCCAGTACTTC; CDR3aa: CASSLGGLSGETQYF
d_gene: -; j_gene: TRBJ2-3; abundance: -; v_gene: TRBV7-6; CDR3nt: TGTGCCAGCAGTTACTCAGATACGCAGTATTTT; CDR3aa: CASSYSDTQYF
d_gene: -; j_gene: TRBJ1-1; abundance: -; v_gene: TRBV4-1; CDR3nt: TGCGCCAGCAGCCACCAGGGGAACACTGAAGCTTTCTTT; CDR3aa: CASSHQGNTEAFF
d_gene: -; j_gene: TRBJ2-7; abundance: -; v_gene: TRBV7-9; CDR3nt: TGTGCCAGCAGCTTAGAGTCTGTGGCAGGGCCCTACGAGCAGTACTTC; CDR3aa: CASSLESVAGPYEQYF
d_gene: -; j_gene: TRBJ1-5; abundance: -; v_gene: TRBV6-5; CDR3nt: TGTGCCAGCAGTTACGGGGCGCTGGAAAGCAATCAGCCCCAGCATTTT; CDR3aa: CASSYGALESNQPQHF
d_gene: -; j_gene: TRBJ1-1; abundance: -; v_gene: TRBV7-2; CDR3nt: TGTGCCAGCAGCTTAGGGGGGCCGTACACTGAAGCTTTCTTT; CDR3aa: CASSLGGPYTEAFF
d_gene: TRBD2; j_gene: TRBJ2-1; abundance: -; v_gene: TRBV7-2; CDR3nt: TGTGCCAGCAGCCCCTCTAGCGGGAGGGCCCATGAGCAGTTCTTC; CDR3aa: CASSPSSGRAHEQFF
d_gene: TRBD1; j_gene: TRBJ2-1; abundance: -; v_gene: TRBV5-1; CDR3nt: TGCGCCAGCAGGCCGATCACAGGGGGGACCGTCGATGAGCAGTTCTTC; CDR3aa: CASRPITGGTVDEQFF
d_gene: -; j_gene: TRBJ1-5; abundance: -; v_gene: TRBV5-1; CDR3nt: TGCGCCAGCAGCCTCCGGGACACCCTATTCGGCAATCAGCCCCAGCATTTT; CDR3aa: CASSLRDTLFGNQPQHF
d_gene: TRBD1; j_gene: TRBJ1-5; abundance: -; v_gene: TRBV5-8; CDR3nt: TGTGCCAGCAGCTCCGGGACAGGGAATAGCAATCAGCCCCAGCATTTT; CDR3aa: CASSSGTGNSNQPQHF
d_gene: TRBD1; j_gene: TRBJ1-2; abundance: -; v_gene: TRBV30; CDR3nt: TGTGCCTGGGGACCGGGACAGATCCGTCCGCAATATGGCTACACCTTC; CDR3aa: CAWGPGQIRPQYGYTF
d_gene: -; j_gene: TRBJ2-1; abundance: -; v_gene: TRBV11-3; CDR3nt: TGTGCCAGCAGCCCCCGCCGGGGTCCCTACAATGAGCAGTTCTTC; CDR3aa: CASSPRRGPYNEQFF
d_gene: TRBD1; j_gene: TRBJ2-4; abundance: once; v_gene: TRBV29-1; CDR3nt: TGCAGCGTTATTAGACAGGGTGGAAACATTCAGTACTTC; CDR3aa: CSVIRQGGNIQYF
d_gene: TRBD2; j_gene: TRBJ2-5; abundance: -; v_gene: TRBV2; CDR3nt: TGTGCCAGCAGTGAAAAACTAGCGGGCGACTTC; CDR3aa: CASSEKLAGDF
d_gene: -; j_gene: TRBJ2-7; abundance: -; v_gene: TRBV6-6; CDR3nt: TGTGCCAGCAGTTACCAGGGAAGCTACGAGCAGTACTTC; CDR3aa: CASSYQGSYEQYF
d_gene: TRBD1; j_gene: TRBJ1-1; abundance: -; v_gene: TRBV7-3; CDR3nt: TGTGCCAGCAGCTACGCACAGGGGGAAGGGAACACTGAAGCTTTCTTT; CDR3aa: CASSYAQGEGNTEAFF
d_gene: TRBD1; j_gene: TRBJ1-2; abundance: -; v_gene: TRBV7-2; CDR3nt: TGTGCCAGCAGCTTAGAGGGACAGGGGAATGGCTACACCTTC; CDR3aa: CASSLEGQGNGYTF
d_gene: TRBD1; j_gene: TRBJ2-5; abundance: -; v_gene: TRBV28; CDR3nt: TGTGCCAGCAGTTTTTTGTCAGGGGGCAGTGGGCAAGAGACCCAGTACTTC; CDR3aa: CASSFLSGGSGQETQYF
d_gene: TRBD2; j_gene: TRBJ2-1; abundance: -; v_gene: TRBV5-1; CDR3nt: TGCGCCAGCAGCTCCCCGGGACTAGCGGGATCCTACAATGAGCAGTTCTTC; CDR3aa: CASSSPGLAGSYNEQFF
d_gene: -; j_gene: TRBJ1-3; abundance: once; v_gene: TRBV9; CDR3nt: TGTGCCAGCAGCGTTGGGGGGGATATGAGGAACACCATATATTTT; CDR3aa: CASSVGGDMRNTIYF
d_gene: TRBD2; j_gene: TRBJ2-5; abundance: -; v_gene: TRBV7-9; CDR3nt: TGTGCCAGCAGCTTGGGACTAGCGGTAGAGACCCAGTACTTC; CDR3aa: CASSLGLAVETQYF
d_gene: -; j_gene: TRBJ2-5; abundance: -; v_gene: TRBV9; CDR3nt: TGTGCCAGCAGCGTAGTGGGAGAGGGAGAGACCCAGTACTTC; CDR3aa: CASSVVGEGETQYF
d_gene: -; j_gene: TRBJ1-2; abundance: -; v_gene: TRBV27; CDR3nt: TGTGCCAGCAGTTTTCCAGGGATGGGCTACACCTTC; CDR3aa: CASSFPGMGYTF